The entry below describes one T cell receptor (beta chain). The antigen is not known. An end of the junction does not agree with germline; a read error may underlie this. Germline CDR1 and CDR2: LGHNA and YNFKEQ. There are 14 residues in the CDR3. This entry belongs to a study of T-cell memory formation after mild COVID-19. On the study more broadly: TCR clusters mostly belonged to single donors.

TCR alpha and TCR beta cDNA libraries with sample barcodes and UMIs came from 5'RACE using constant-segment primers. TCRdb called the 5' RACE reads again in MiXCR, with one record for every CDR3 protein. The sample shows about 130,000 distinct CDR3 sequences, about 15% of them seen only once. Study observations and caveats: Some clones that responded turned up in pre-infection memory, which suggests that cross-reactive memory joined in. CD4/CD8 balance held among clones contracting day 15 to 85, and later expanders leaned CD4+.

The genes are TRBV4-2 and TRBJ2-1; 8 bases are a match to TRBD2. Sequenced: PBMCs or a T cell subset sorted from them (not recorded which). The receptor comes from an adult woman who had mild COVID-19 (a few samples of this study predate the infection). Cell type and time point are not known. The CDR3 DNA sequence: TGTGCCAGGAGCCCCTGGACTAGCAGCTATGAGCAGTTCTTC. It is translated as CARSPWTSSYEQFF.